This T cell receptor (beta chain) was documented in a study of shared clonotypes between healthy human individuals. Regarding the study as a whole: Larger richness was generally estimated for naive than memory subsets. Non-shared clonotypes were found to have lower generation probabilities than the clonotypes that were shared by all four of the sorted-subset donors.

The CDR3 covers 13 residues. The germline V gene encodes CDR1 SGHDT and CDR2 YYEEEE. V was pared by 0 bases and J by 5 bases, with 8 bases between. TCRdb's table, derived via immunoSEQ multiplex PCR, lists solely in-frame clones and lacks some. Among roughly 2.4 million clones listed, around 95% were seen once. To note about this clone: Its antigen remains unknown.

This sequence was found in a man aged 18 to 30 in good health. The chain couples TRBV5-6 to TRBJ1-1; D unresolved. The sample was naive CD4+ T cells sorted from blood. Subset reported: CD45RA+ positively selected. DNA of the CDR3: TGTGCCAGCAGCTTGGTATGGCAGACTGAAGCTTTCTTT. It is translated as CASSLVWQTEAFF.